The TCR beta chain described here comes from a study of blood T cell repertoires in COVID-19. Repertoires were generated with immunoSEQ multiplex PCR, while TCRdb's copy carries only in-frame clones and drops some. The table records approximately 260,000 clones, roughly 84% of them present only once. This clone was seen only once. This TCR was sampled from a woman aged 50 to 60 who had been exposed to COVID-19. Sequencing was carried out using PBMCs or T cells enriched from blood (not recorded which).

The DNA of the CDR3 is TGTGCCTGGAGTGAGGGGGAAACTGGAGATACGCAGTATTTT. Its translation: CAWSEGETGDTQYF. V gene TRBV30 combines with J gene TRBJ2-3, with D perhaps TRBD1 (6 bases). Trimming removed 1 base from V and 5 bases from J, with 13 bases in between. CDR1 and CDR2 (germline): GTSNPN, SVGIG (reference sequence). The CDR3 covers 14 residues.